This TCR beta chain originates from a study of shared clonotypes between healthy human individuals. Study-wide points: It was the few donors that limited the genetic and exposure-history diversity represented.

In the authors' methods: With immunoSEQ giving junction-only sequences and no quality scores, filtering differed. TCRdb's copy holds only in-frame clones and misses some; the assay was immunoSEQ multiplex PCR. That table furnishes V, J and clone size, whereas the DNA furnished D and trimming. The top ten clones hold 0.85% to 1% of a sample with approximately 1,000,000 clones, 70% to 80% of them seen once. Note on this clone: What it binds is unknown.

V was shortened by 0 bases and J by 4 bases, with 15 bases between the two germline ends. The CDR3 runs to 16 residues. Looked up from germline, CDR1 is LNHNV and CDR2 is YYDKDF (reference sequence). This clonotype was sampled from a man aged 18-30 years in good health. Some clones in this sample may be carry-over from other donors' samples. The chain is built from TRBV15 and TRBJ2-5; D perhaps matches TRBD2 (6 bases). The sample comprised memory CD4+ T cells from PBMCs. The subset here: CD45RA-negative fraction. The chain's CDR3 is CATSRDKSVGGETQYF. The CDR3 DNA is TGTGCCACCAGCAGAGATAAATCGGTGGGGGGAGAGACCCAGTACTTC.